The TCR beta chain under discussion was sequenced for a study of blood T cell repertoires in COVID-19. Study summary: The United States, Italy and Spain were the sources of the acute and convalescent COVID-19 samples. T cells, B-cell-depleted T cells, or PBMCs provided the cDNA or gDNA that served as material.

V gave up 5 bases and J gave up 0 bases, with 10 bases separating them. From germline, CDR1 is MDHEN and CDR2 SYDVKM. The CDR3 has 14 residues. Authors' methods: Estimated nucleated cell counts came from reference gene primer amplification. Assay: immunoSEQ multiplex PCR; the TCRdb copy retains only in-frame clones and omits some. V, J and clone size reflect that table, while D and trimming were determined from the DNA. The sample consists of over 200,000 clones, about 88% of them appearing once. V is TRBV28 and J is TRBJ1-1; unclear D gene. The sequenced sample consisted of peripheral blood. This receptor was obtained from a middle-aged man with active or convalescent COVID-19. The CDR3 region is CASSTTAMNTEAFF. The CDR3 bases are TGTGCCAGCAGTACCACAGCTATGAACACTGAAGCTTTCTTT.